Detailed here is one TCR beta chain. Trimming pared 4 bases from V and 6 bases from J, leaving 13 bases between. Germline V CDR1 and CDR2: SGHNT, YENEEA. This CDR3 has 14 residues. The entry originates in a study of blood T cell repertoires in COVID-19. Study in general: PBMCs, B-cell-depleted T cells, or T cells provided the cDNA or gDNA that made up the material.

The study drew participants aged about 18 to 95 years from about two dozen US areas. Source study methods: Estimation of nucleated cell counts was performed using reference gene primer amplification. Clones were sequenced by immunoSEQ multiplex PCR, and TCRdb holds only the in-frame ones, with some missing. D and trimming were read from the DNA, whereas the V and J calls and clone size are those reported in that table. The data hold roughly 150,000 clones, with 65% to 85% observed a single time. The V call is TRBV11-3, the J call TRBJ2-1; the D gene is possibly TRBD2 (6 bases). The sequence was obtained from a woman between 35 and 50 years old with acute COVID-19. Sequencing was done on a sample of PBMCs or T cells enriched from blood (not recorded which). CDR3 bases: TGTGCCAGCAGCTCTGTACGGGAGAGCAATGAGCAGTTCTTC. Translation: CASSSVRESNEQFF. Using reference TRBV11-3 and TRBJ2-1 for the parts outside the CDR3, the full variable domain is EAGVVQSPRYKIIEKKQPVAFWCNPISGHNTLYWYLQNLGQGPELLIRYENEEAVDDSQLPKDRFSAERLKGVDSTLKIQPAELGDSAVYLCASSSVRESNEQFFGPGTRLTVL.